Listed here are 17 T cell receptor beta chains from one sample, sequenced in a study of shared clonotypes between healthy human individuals. Clones were read by immunoSEQ multiplex PCR, and TCRdb kept only the in-frame ones, dropping some. Among 600,000 to 800,000 clones listed, approximately 77% were seen once. Sequences were obtained from memory CD4+ T cells sorted from blood. As to subset: CD45RA-negative fraction. Every receptor here comes from a woman aged 30 to 39 in good health.

The chain combines TRBV7-2 with TRBJ1-1, with D possibly TRBD1 on 5 matching bases. The CDR3 spans 14 residues. CDR1 is SGHTA and CDR2 is FQGNSA in the germline V gene. V was pared by 0 bases and J by 8 bases, with 13 bases between. The CDR3 loop reads CASSLAWGPAEAFF. As DNA, the CDR3 is TGTGCCAGCAGCTTAGCGTGGGGACCAGCAGAAGCTTTCTTT.

The chain carries TRBV10-2 and TRBJ2-1; either TRBD1 or TRBD2 may supply D (5 bases each). The ends were cut back, 5 bases at V and 6 bases at J, with 14 bases in the middle. This CDR3 contains 14 residues. CDR1 and CDR2 from the germline V gene are WSHSY and SAAADI. DNA for the CDR3: TGCGCCAGCAGTCGTAACTCCGGGGCCAATGAGCAGTTCTTC. This encodes CASSRNSGANEQFF.

This chain connects TRBV7-2 to TRBJ2-1; the D is unclear. From germline, CDR1 is SGHTA and CDR2 FQGNSA. This CDR3 region has 12 residues. Trimming removed 1 base from V and 9 bases from J, with 7 bases in between. The CDR3 sequence is CASSLGRSEQFF. CDR3 DNA: TGTGCCAGCAGCTTAGGCCGGAGTGAGCAGTTCTTC.

J is TRBJ2-7 and V is TRBV27; D is unclear. Trimming stripped 0 bases from V and 3 bases from J, with 9 bases between. The CDR3 runs 14 residues. The germline CDR1 and CDR2 sequences are MNHEY and SMNVEV (reference sequence). The CDR3 loop reads CASSLSRADYEQYF. CDR3 DNA: TGTGCCAGCAGTTTATCTCGGGCAGACTACGAGCAGTACTTC.

The CDR3 region has the DNA TGCGCCAGCAGCCGACACAGTACCGATCAGCCCCAGCATTTT. The encoded protein is CASSRHSTDQPQHF. The genes are TRBV4-1 and TRBJ1-5; D unresolved. Trimming left V 4 bases short and J 5 bases short, with 12 bases between. This CDR3 is 14 amino acids long. Germline CDR1 MGHRA, CDR2 YSYEKL.

This clone was counted a single time. In nucleotides, the CDR3 is TGTGCCAGCAGCTTAGAATGGGCTAGCGGGAACGAGCAGTTCTTC. Protein: CASSLEWASGNEQFF. The chain is built from TRBV11-2 and TRBJ2-1; 9 positions match TRBD2. Germline assignment: CDR1 SGHAT and CDR2 FQNNGV. The CDR3 extends over 15 amino acids. V trimming: 0 bases; J trimming: 10 bases; junction bases outside the gene matches: 7.

V usage is TRBV4-1 and J usage is TRBJ2-1, with a weak D call TRBD2 (5 bases). The CDR3 length is 17 residues. Trimming left V 2 bases short and J 8 bases short, with 22 bases between. The germline V gene encodes CDR1 MGHRA and CDR2 YSYEKL. For the CDR3, the DNA is TGCGCCAGCAGCCAACAATCAGCTAGCCGCAATGGGGATGAGCAGTTCTTC. Translated, it gives CASSQQSASRNGDEQFF.

This clone was picked up one time. The chain employs TRBV28 and TRBJ2-5, with 8 positions matching TRBD1. Unmatched junction bases numbered 3, after V lost 3 bases and J lost 6 bases. The CDR3 covers 13 residues. CDR1 and CDR2 from the germline V gene are MDHEN and SYDVKM. The CDR3 loop reads CASSLDRVKTQYF. CDR3 nucleotide sequence: TGTGCCAGCAGTTTGGACAGGGTGAAGACCCAGTACTTC.

This clone was found a few times. The rearrangement links TRBV10-3 to TRBJ1-2; TRBD1 is a possible D gene (6 bases). This CDR3 has 15 residues. V lost 10 bases and J lost 2, with 20 bases in between. Germline lookup yields CDR1 ENHRY and CDR2 SYGVKD. The CDR3 coding sequence is TGTGCCACTGGGGGCCGAGACCAGGGAAACTATGGCTACACCTTC. Translation gives CATGGRDQGNYGYTF.

The chain is built from TRBV28 and TRBJ2-7; either TRBD1 or TRBD2 may fit D (5 bases each). This CDR3 is built from 15 residues. V was shortened by 6 bases and J by 6 bases, with 21 bases between the two germline ends. The germline V gene has CDR1 MDHEN and CDR2 SYDVKM. CDR3 nucleotide sequence: TGTGCCAGCAGGAACCGGGACCCTCCCCGTCGCGAGCAGTACTTC. As protein: CASRNRDPPRREQYF.

The J gene is TRBJ2-3, the V gene TRBV4-1; D perhaps matches TRBD2 (6 bases). This CDR3 has 15 residues. V was pared by 4 bases and J by 3 bases, with 14 bases between. Germline V gives CDR1 MGHRA, CDR2 YSYEKL. CDR3 nucleotides: TGCGCCAGCAGCCGCATGCCGGGAGCGACAGATACGCAGTATTTT. As protein: CASSRMPGATDTQYF.

The chain links TRBV5-6 to TRBJ1-1; the D gene is possibly TRBD1 (6 bases). The germline V gene encodes CDR1 SGHDT and CDR2 YYEEEE. This CDR3 contains 14 residues. V was pared by 1 base and J by 1 base, with 8 bases between. DNA for the CDR3: TGTGCCAGCAGCTTGACAGGGAAGAACACTGAAGCTTTCTTT. It is translated as CASSLTGKNTEAFF.

The chain links TRBV28 to TRBJ1-1, with D possibly matching TRBD1 (6 bases). Trimming shortened V by 4 bases and J by 3 bases, and 12 bases separated the two germline ends. In germline, CDR1 is MDHEN, CDR2 SYDVKM. This CDR3 region has 14 residues. CDR3 protein: CASSSTGLYTEAFF. Written as DNA, the CDR3 is TGTGCCAGCAGTTCAACAGGGTTGTACACTGAAGCTTTCTTT.

V and J are TRBV27 and TRBJ1-1, with D possibly matching TRBD1 (6 bases). This CDR3 contains 12 residues. The V gene lost 6 bases and the J gene lost 9 bases, with 14 bases spanning the gap. Germline CDR1 is MNHEY and CDR2 is SMNVEV (reference sequence). CDR3 sequence (DNA): TGTGCCAGCAGGATCGAAACAGGGAAAGCTTTCTTT. Translation gives CASRIETGKAFF.

V usage is TRBV11-2 and J usage is TRBJ2-7, with D hard to call. The CDR3 is 16 amino acids. V was trimmed by 3 bases and J by 2 bases, leaving 17 bases between them. Germline CDR1 SGHAT, CDR2 FQNNGV. The CDR3 DNA reads as TGTGCCAGCAGCTTGCCCGGTGGGCGGAACACCTACGAGCAGTACTTC. Translating gives CASSLPGGRNTYEQYF.

The V gene is TRBV7-9, the J gene TRBJ2-5; weak D call: TRBD1 (6 bases). From germline, CDR1 is SEHNR and CDR2 FQNEAQ (reference sequence). Trimming removed 6 bases from V and 6 bases from J, with 11 bases in between. The CDR3 is made up of 12 amino acids. Here the CDR3 DNA reads TGTGCCAGCAGTACAGGGTTGAAGACCCAGTACTTC. The encoded protein is CASSTGLKTQYF.

To note about this clone: The sample holds other DNA sequences that translate to the same CDR3. This chain links TRBV2 with TRBJ1-5, with D perhaps TRBD1 (5 bases). V was trimmed by 5 bases and J by 3 bases, leaving 11 bases between them. Germline V gives CDR1 SNHLY, CDR2 FYNNEI. CDR3 size: 14 residues. The chain's CDR3 is CASSLQGFNQPQHF. DNA of the CDR3: TGTGCCAGCAGTCTCCAGGGATTCAATCAGCCCCAGCATTTT.